One and the same sample provided the 8 T cell receptor beta chains below, sequenced in a study of T cell responses to AZD1222 COVID-19 vaccine. Some clones are missing from TCRdb's copy, which holds only in-frame ones; the method was immunoSEQ multiplex PCR. Of roughly 77,000 clones in the sample, approximately 92% are singletons; the top ten hold approximately 4.5%. Sequenced here: peripheral blood, sampled 28 days after the second AZD1222 dose. Receptors originate from an adult who received the AZD1222 COVID-19 vaccine.

With regard to this clone: The same CDR3 also results from other DNA sequences found in this sample. In DNA form, the CDR3 reads TGTGCCAGCAGCGTAAGTAGCGGGAGTTACAATGAGCAGTTCTTC. Protein: CASSVSSGSYNEQFF. The rearrangement uses TRBV9 and TRBJ2-1; 9 nucleotides align to TRBD2. There are 15 residues in the CDR3. In germline, CDR1 is SGDLS, CDR2 YYNGEE. Trimming removed 1 base from V and 4 bases from J; junction bases left unmatched: 3.

CDR3 residues: CATKRQGTDTQYF. The CDR3 nucleotides are TGTGCCACCAAAAGACAGGGGACAGATACGCAGTATTTT. This sequence joins TRBV24-1 and TRBJ2-3; 8 bases fit TRBD1. CDR3 length equals 13 residues. Germline CDR1 KGHDR, CDR2 SFDVKD. The trim removed 8 bases at V and 3 bases at J, leaving 3 bases unmatched.

The V and J genes are TRBV29-1 and TRBJ1-1; D not resolved. This CDR3 spans 12 amino acids. Trimming took off 6 bases at V and 2 bases at J, with 10 bases between the two ends. CDR1 and CDR2 from the germline V gene are SQVTM and ANQGSEA. CDR3 residues: CSVVRKNTEAFF. CDR3 DNA: TGCAGCGTCGTTAGGAAAAACACTGAAGCTTTCTTT.

The chain employs TRBV24-1 and TRBJ1-1; D remains unclear. The CDR3 sequence is 13 residues long. Between the trimmed V and J ends, which lost 5 bases and 1 base, there was a span of 7 bases. Looked up from germline, CDR1 is KGHDR and CDR2 is SFDVKD. This chain's CDR3 is CATSVPGNTEAFF. CDR3 sequence (DNA): TGTGCCACCAGTGTCCCAGGGAACACTGAAGCTTTCTTT.

This clone was recorded once. The DNA of the CDR3 is TGTGCCAGCAGCCTACTAGCGGGAGTAGGCAATGAGCAGTTCTTC. It translates to CASSLLAGVGNEQFF. The chain links TRBV3-1 (or the pseudogene TRBV3-2) to TRBJ2-1, with TRBD2 identical over 11 bases. The germline V gene has CDR1 LGHDT and CDR2 YNNKEL (reference sequence). V lost 4 bases and J lost 6; bases outside the gene matches: 5. The CDR3 extends over 15 amino acids.

The chain has TRBV4-1 and TRBJ1-4; D might be TRBD1 (5 bases). This CDR3 region has 16 residues. Germline V gene data show CDR1 as MGHRA and CDR2 as YSYEKL. V lost 0 bases and J 5 bases, leaving 13 bases between the germline ends. CDR3 sequence reads: CASSQEFGTVNEKLFF. DNA of the CDR3: TGCGCCAGCAGCCAAGAGTTTGGGACTGTAAATGAAAAACTGTTTTTT.

The V gene is TRBV4-1, the J gene TRBJ2-7, with a weak D call TRBD2 (6 bases). CDR1 is MGHRA, CDR2 YSYEKL, per germline. The V gene lost 0 bases and the J gene lost 0 bases, with 9 bases spanning the gap. This CDR3 contains 15 residues. The CDR3 nucleotides read TGCGCCAGCAGCCAAGATACGGGACTCTCCTACGAGCAGTACTTC. Encoded protein: CASSQDTGLSYEQYF.

The chain employs TRBV28 and TRBJ2-7; maybe TRBD1 (6 bases). The CDR3 has 13 amino acids. V was shortened by 2 bases and J by 3 bases, with 8 bases between the two germline ends. Germline V gene data show CDR1 as MDHEN and CDR2 as SYDVKM. CDR3 sequence reads: CASSLTGYYEQYF. DNA for the CDR3: TGTGCCAGCAGTTTAACAGGGTACTACGAGCAGTACTTC.